The 21 T cell receptor beta chains below come from one sample, sequenced in a study of blood T cell repertoires in COVID-19. Only in-frame clones appear in the TCRdb table, and some are missing; sequencing was by immunoSEQ multiplex PCR. The sample holds about 240,000 clones; approximately 85% are singletons and the top ten take about 12%. Source material: peripheral blood. These receptors all stem from a man older than 75 with acute or convalescent COVID-19.

The rearrangement joins TRBV28 to TRBJ2-5; TRBD2 agrees at 12 bases. The CDR3 totals 17 residues. V lost 6 bases and J lost 5; bases outside the gene matches: 13. Germline loops: CDR1 MDHEN, CDR2 SYDVKM. CDR3 region: CASRAGTSGSGIETQYF. DNA for the CDR3: TGTGCCAGCAGGGCCGGGACTAGCGGGTCGGGAATCGAGACCCAGTACTTC.

The chain links TRBV28 to TRBJ2-2; a weak D match, TRBD2 (6 bases). V lost 4 bases, J lost 6 bases, and 24 bases lay in between. The CDR3 is 18 residues long. From germline, CDR1 is MDHEN and CDR2 SYDVKM. Here the CDR3 DNA reads TGTGCCAGCAGTTCCCCCACCGTCGGGAGCACGGGGGCCGGGGAGCTGTTTTTT. Translated, it gives CASSSPTVGSTGAGELFF.

V gene TRBV28 combines with J gene TRBJ1-1; D remains ambiguous. Germline-derived CDR1 and CDR2 are MDHEN and SYDVKM. Trimming pared 6 bases from V and 4 bases from J, leaving 12 bases between. The CDR3 runs to 13 residues. The CDR3 DNA follows: TGTGCCAGCAGGGCGGCCGGAGGCACTGAAGCTTTCTTT. It yields the protein CASRAAGGTEAFF.

As DNA, the CDR3 is TGTGCCAGCAGCTCAGGACTAGCGGGATACAATGAGCAGTTCTTC. The encoded protein is CASSSGLAGYNEQFF. This chain joins TRBV11-1 and TRBJ2-1; 12 bases are a match to TRBD2. V was pared by 4 bases and J by 4 bases, with 2 bases of the junction left unmatched. CDR3 length: 15 residues. In germline, CDR1 is SGHAT, CDR2 FQDESV (reference sequence). Combining the CDR3 with reference TRBV11-1 and TRBJ2-1 gives the whole variable domain EAEVAQSPRYKITEKSQAVAFWCDPISGHATLYWYRQILGQGPELLVQFQDESVVDDSQLPKDRFSAERLKGVDSTLKIQPAELGDSAMYLCASSSGLAGYNEQFFGPGTRLTVL.

The chain links TRBV3-1 (or the pseudogene TRBV3-2) to TRBJ2-7; no definite D call. Germline V gives CDR1 LGHDT, CDR2 YNNKEL (reference sequence). Trimming removed 0 bases at V and 0 bases at J, with 9 bases between. The CDR3 extends over 15 amino acids. The CDR3 loop is CASSQDPESSYEQYF. Written as DNA, the CDR3 is TGTGCCAGCAGCCAAGATCCGGAGAGCTCCTACGAGCAGTACTTC.

The chain carries TRBV19 and TRBJ1-5; TRBD1 agrees at 7 bases. The J segment lost 0 bases and the V segment lost 5 bases, leaving 4 bases of the junction unmatched. CDR3 length: 15 amino acids. In germline, CDR1 is LNHDA, CDR2 SQIVND (reference sequence). As DNA, the CDR3 is TGTGCCAGTAGTTACGGGACAGTTAGCAATCAGCCCCAGCATTTT. Encoded protein: CASSYGTVSNQPQHF.

The chain employs TRBV27 and TRBJ1-5; no clear D gene. This CDR3 region has 15 residues. Germline CDR1 MNHEY, CDR2 SMNVEV (reference sequence). The V gene lost 2 bases and the J gene lost 0 bases, with 8 bases spanning the gap. This CDR3 is CASSLGQLSNQPQHF. CDR3 nucleotide sequence: TGTGCCAGCAGTTTAGGGCAGCTTAGCAATCAGCCCCAGCATTTT.

The chain carries TRBV5-1 and TRBJ2-4; 7 bases are a match to TRBD1. The V segment lost 0 bases and the J segment 10 bases; nucleotides outside the gene matches: 4. Germline-derived CDR1 and CDR2 are SGHRS and YFSETQ. This CDR3 is built from 13 residues. CDR3 sequence: CASSLEGADIQYF. The CDR3 DNA follows: TGCGCCAGCAGCTTGGAGGGGGCAGATATTCAGTACTTC.

This clone has a single count. The chain links TRBV2 to TRBJ1-3; the D is unclear. Per germline, CDR1 SNHLY and CDR2 FYNNEI. V shed 7 bases and J shed 4 bases, with 11 bases lying between them. The CDR3 extends over 13 amino acids. The CDR3 DNA follows: TGTGCCAGCACACTCCATTGGGGAAACACCATATATTTT. Its protein product is CASTLHWGNTIYF.

The rearrangement links TRBV9 to TRBJ1-2; 12 nucleotides align to TRBD1. V trimming: 4 bases; J trimming: 6 bases; junction bases outside the gene matches: 7. Germline V gene sequence: CDR1 SGDLS, CDR2 YYNGEE. There are 15 residues in the CDR3. The CDR3 sequence: CASSSRDRGRDGYTF. The CDR3 DNA is TGTGCCAGCAGCTCGCGGGACAGGGGGCGCGATGGCTACACCTTC. The full variable domain, with the rest looked up from reference TRBV9 and TRBJ1-2, is DSGVTQTPKHLITATGQRVTLRCSPRSGDLSVYWYQQSLDQGLQFLIQYYNGEERAKGNILERFSAQQFPDLHSELNLSSLELGDSALYFCASSSRDRGRDGYTFGSGTRLTVV.

The chain is built from TRBV7-2 and TRBJ1-5; D is possibly TRBD1 (5 bases). V gave up 1 base and J gave up 5 bases, with 6 bases separating them. The CDR3 runs 13 residues. The V gene's germline CDR1 is SGHTA and CDR2 FQGNSA. The CDR3 loop is CASSLGGDQPQHF. CDR3 nucleotide sequence: TGTGCCAGCAGCTTAGGGGGGGATCAGCCCCAGCATTTT.

V gene TRBV7-2 combines with J gene TRBJ1-2; D uncertain. CDR1 and CDR2 (germline): SGHTA, FQGNSA. The CDR3 is made up of 15 amino acids. V shed 0 bases and J shed 6 bases, with 14 bases lying between them. The CDR3 here is CASSLAGVGSDGYTF. CDR3 DNA: TGTGCCAGCAGCTTAGCCGGGGTAGGGTCGGATGGCTACACCTTC.

The genes are TRBV27 and TRBJ1-4; a possible D gene is TRBD1 (6 bases). Germline CDR1 reads MNHEY; CDR2 reads SMNVEV (reference sequence). The CDR3 covers 17 residues. Trimming took 5 bases from V and 7 from J, leaving 23 bases between them. CDR3 sequence: CASSPPRQDSQFEKLFF. For the CDR3, the DNA is TGTGCCAGCAGTCCACCCCGACAGGACTCTCAATTTGAAAAACTGTTTTTT.

This clone showed up just a few times. The chain links TRBV7-6 to TRBJ1-5, with a tentative D call TRBD1 (6 bases). CDR1 is SGHVS, CDR2 FNYEAQ, per germline. The V end lost 1 base, the J end lost 1 base, and 11 bases lay between the germline ends. The CDR3 is 16 amino acids. Here the CDR3 reads CASSLGSGDSNQPQHF. CDR3 bases: TGTGCCAGCAGCTTAGGGTCAGGGGACAGCAATCAGCCCCAGCATTTT.

The rearrangement joins TRBV19 to TRBJ2-5; the match to TRBD1 covers 7 bases. The CDR3 spans 15 residues. Per the germline V gene, CDR1 is LNHDA and CDR2 is SQIVND (reference sequence). V lost 5 bases and J lost 2; bases outside the gene matches: 8. This CDR3 reads CASSQMGTVQETQYF. The CDR3 coding sequence is TGTGCCAGTAGTCAAATGGGGACAGTTCAAGAGACCCAGTACTTC. The full variable domain, its missing parts supplied by reference TRBV19 and TRBJ2-5, is DGGITQSPKYLFRKEGQNVTLSCEQNLNHDAMYWYRQDPGQGLRLIYYSQIVNDFQKGDIAEGYSVSREKKESFPLTVTSAQKNPTAFYLCASSQMGTVQETQYFGPGTRLLVL.

This sequence joins TRBV7-9 and TRBJ2-1; the D gene is possibly TRBD1 (5 bases). Trimming pared 5 bases from V and 4 bases from J, leaving 9 bases between. The CDR3 sequence is 13 residues long. The germline V gene has CDR1 SEHNR and CDR2 FQNEAQ (reference sequence). The CDR3 DNA reads as TGTGCCAGCAGCCCCAGGGTATACAATGAGCAGTTCTTC. Translation: CASSPRVYNEQFF.

The chain is built from TRBV5-6 and TRBJ2-5, with a tentative D call TRBD2 (6 bases). The germline V and J ends were trimmed by 2 bases and 2 bases, with 13 bases remaining between them. Germline loops: CDR1 SGHDT, CDR2 YYEEEE. CDR3 length equals 15 residues. In DNA form, the CDR3 reads TGTGCCAGCAGCTTAGGACTCCTAGCGCAAGAGACCCAGTACTTC. Amino acids: CASSLGLLAQETQYF.

CDR3 region: CASSLDPQGEAFF. CDR3 bases: TGTGCCAGCAGCTTAGACCCTCAGGGGGAAGCTTTCTTT. The chain carries TRBV11-3 and TRBJ1-1; possibly TRBD1 for D (6 bases). CDR3 size: 13 residues. The V end was cut by 0 bases, the J end by 8 bases, with 10 bases between. CDR1 is SGHNT and CDR2 is YENEEA in the germline V gene.

This chain connects TRBV29-1 to TRBJ1-3; no definite D call. V was cut by 5 bases and J by 2 bases, with 7 bases left in between. The CDR3 spans 12 residues. Germline loops: CDR1 SQVTM, CDR2 ANQGSEA. The CDR3 bases are TGCAGCGTTTCGGGTACTGGAAACACCATATATTTT. Its protein product is CSVSGTGNTIYF. Complete variable domain (other parts from reference TRBV29-1 and TRBJ1-3): SAVISQKPSRDICQRGTSLTIQCQVDSQVTMMFWYRQQPGQSLTLIATANQGSEATYESGFVIDKFPISRPNLTFSTLTVSNMSPEDSSIYLCSVSGTGNTIYFGEGSWLTVV.

The rearrangement uses TRBV3-1 (or the pseudogene TRBV3-2) and TRBJ1-1; D may be TRBD1 (5 bases). V shed 1 base and J shed 5 bases, with 17 bases lying between them. Per germline, CDR1 LGHDT and CDR2 YNNKEL (reference sequence). The CDR3 is 16 residues long. DNA for the CDR3: TGTGCCAGCAGCCAAGTTCGCGGAGGGACGGGGACTGAAGCTTTCTTT. Its protein is CASSQVRGGTGTEAFF.

In nucleotides, the CDR3 is TGTGCCACCAGCAGAGAGTCGGGGAGGCCCTACGAGCAGTACTTC. This translates into CATSRESGRPYEQYF. The chain is built from TRBV15 and TRBJ2-7; a weak D match, TRBD2 (6 bases). Germline values: CDR1 LNHNV, CDR2 YYDKDF (reference sequence). The CDR3 extends over 15 amino acids. V was clipped by 0 bases and J by 2 bases, with 11 bases between them.